The source of this T cell receptor (beta chain) is a study of T cells after yellow fever vaccination. About the study: Preparation of fractions with low cell numbers was performed using SMART-Seq v4 Ultra Low Input.

In the case of this clonotype: Antigen: not known.

5'RACE template switching produced TCR cDNA carrying a universal primer site and UMIs. TCRdb recomputed calls from the 5' RACE reads with MiXCR, one row per CDR3 protein. This repertoire shows 200,000 to 250,000 distinct CDR3 sequences, about 7% found once; its top ten account for roughly 0.9%. Points from the study as a whole: The appearance of a small share of clonotypes in both CD4 and CD8 compartments was observed. Clones that expanded after primary vaccination mostly reappeared after the booster (roughly 96% CD4, 80% to 90% CD8).

With V trimmed by 7 bases and J by 0 bases, 7 bases remained unmatched. The CDR3 has 18 residues. The germline V gene encodes CDR1 MNHEY and CDR2 SMNVEV (reference sequence). The sample consisted of CD4+ T cells sorted from PBMCs, taken 15 days after the yellow fever booster vaccination. The sequence came from a young man who received the YFV17D yellow fever vaccine. This chain uses TRBV27 with TRBJ2-1, with 15 bases matching TRBD2. This CDR3 is CASTLRTSGRASYNEQFF. The CDR3 DNA reads TGTGCCAGCACACTCCGGACTAGCGGGAGGGCCTCCTACAATGAGCAGTTCTTC.